A selection of T cell receptor beta chains follows, all from one sample in a study of T cells in Graves' hyperthyroidism and ophthalmopathy. TCRdb reanalysed the multiplex PCR reads using MiXCR and keeps one entry per CDR3 protein. The sample gives about 270,000 distinct CDR3 sequences, approximately 24% of which show up once; roughly 40% is in the top ten. Sample: blood. These TCRs come from a woman in her thirties or forties with Graves' ophthalmopathy. The CDR3 runs from the conserved cysteine through the conserved F or W. The order of the fields is V gene, J gene, clone size, D gene, CDR3 protein, CDR3 DNA. D genes are given only for firm matches. A row's size may be missing; if present it is once, few, many or a size class.

V: TRBV12-3/TRBV12-4
J: TRBJ2-7
size: few
D: -
CDR3: CASSTLQGGEQYF
DNA: TGTGCCAGCAGCACCTTACAGGGAGGCGAGCAGTACTTC

V: TRBV3-1
J: TRBJ1-1
size: -
D: TRBD1
CDR3: CASSQTTGGGTEAFF
DNA: TGTGCCAGCAGCCAAACTACAGGGGGTGGAACTGAAGCTTTCTTT

V: TRBV12-3/TRBV12-4
J: TRBJ1-5
size: -
D: -
CDR3: CASSLTGTTNQPQHF
DNA: TGTGCCAGCAGTCTTACCGGGACAACCAATCAGCCCCAGCATTTT

V: TRBV28
J: TRBJ2-7
size: many
D: -
CDR3: CASSPRDEQYF
DNA: TGTGCCAGCAGTCCCAGGGACGAGCAGTACTTC

V: TRBV20-1
J: TRBJ2-7
size: many
D: TRBD2
CDR3: CSASLAVLYEQYF
DNA: TGCAGTGCTAGTCTAGCGGTCCTCTACGAGCAGTACTTC

V: TRBV24-1
J: TRBJ2-5
size: many
D: -
CDR3: CATSDFVGETQYF
DNA: TGTGCCACCAGTGATTTTGTTGGGGAGACCCAGTACTTC

V: TRBV6-1
J: TRBJ1-1
size: -
D: -
CDR3: CASSTFRVNTEAFF
DNA: TGTGCCAGCAGTACCTTCCGAGTTAACACTGAAGCTTTCTTT

V: TRBV20-1
J: TRBJ2-4
size: many
D: TRBD1
CDR3: CSAPPTGGTFGKNIQYF
DNA: TGCAGTGCTCCTCCGACAGGGGGTACTTTCGGCAAAAACATTCAGTACTTC

V: TRBV7-9
J: TRBJ2-5
size: many
D: -
CDR3: CASSPMGETQYF
DNA: TGTGCCAGCAGCCCTATGGGGGAGACCCAGTACTTC

V: TRBV6-1
J: TRBJ2-7
size: -
D: TRBD1
CDR3: CASSVPGQGFYEQYF
DNA: TGTGCCAGCAGTGTGCCGGGACAGGGGTTCTACGAGCAGTACTTC

V: TRBV15
J: TRBJ1-1
size: -
D: TRBD1
CDR3: CATSRASDRAATEAFF
DNA: TGTGCCACCAGCAGAGCATCGGACAGGGCGGCCACTGAAGCTTTCTTT

V: TRBV5-4
J: TRBJ2-2
size: many
D: -
CDR3: CASSSQLYKNTGELFF
DNA: TGTGCCAGCAGCTCACAACTATACAAGAACACCGGGGAGCTGTTTTTT

V: TRBV28
J: TRBJ1-1
size: few
D: -
CDR3: CASSAQGGQYFGPGTEAFF
DNA: -

V: TRBV6-1
J: TRBJ2-7
size: once
D: TRBD2
CDR3: CASSGWVAGDNEQYF
DNA: TGTGCCAGCAGTGGATGGGTAGCGGGAGATAACGAGCAGTACTTC

V: TRBV5-1
J: TRBJ2-2
size: many
D: TRBD2
CDR3: CASSLLAGGPKTGELFF
DNA: TGCGCCAGCAGCCTGCTAGCGGGAGGGCCAAAGACCGGGGAGCTGTTTTTT

V: TRBV30
J: TRBJ2-5
size: many
D: TRBD1
CDR3: CAWSRGWDRGQETQYF
DNA: TGTGCCTGGAGCCGGGGTTGGGACAGGGGTCAAGAGACCCAGTACTTC

V: TRBV10-1
J: TRBJ1-1
size: many
D: TRBD1
CDR3: CASSGKTGGRGAFF
DNA: TGCGCCAGCAGTGGTAAAACAGGGGGCAGGGGAGCTTTCTTT

V: TRBV30
J: TRBJ1-5
size: many
D: -
CDR3: CAWSGTFSNQPQHF
DNA: TGTGCCTGGAGCGGGACCTTTAGCAATCAGCCCCAGCATTTT

V: TRBV12-3/TRBV12-4
J: TRBJ2-7
size: many
D: -
CDR3: CASRHAKGKQYF
DNA: TGTGCCAGCAGGCACGCCAAGGGAAAGCAGTACTTC

V: TRBV6-2/TRBV6-3
J: TRBJ2-7
size: many
D: TRBD2
CDR3: CASSPSTGGLAGGITEQYF
DNA: TGTGCCAGCAGCCCCTCGACAGGGGGACTAGCGGGAGGGATTACCGAGCAGTACTTC

V: TRBV12-3/TRBV12-4
J: TRBJ2-3
size: many
D: -
CDR3: CASSFGGGGNQPQYF
DNA: TGTGCCAGCAGTTTTGGGGGAGGTGGCAATCAGCCCCAGTATTTT

V: TRBV6-2/TRBV6-3
J: TRBJ1-1
size: many
D: -
CDR3: CATSRGLTEAFF
DNA: TGTGCCACCAGTAGGGGACTAACTGAAGCTTTCTTT

V: TRBV20-1
J: TRBJ2-7
size: -
D: -
CDR3: CSALHGTLGTYEQYF
DNA: TGCAGTGCTCTTCACGGGACTCTGGGCACCTACGAGCAGTACTTC

V: TRBV12-3/TRBV12-4
J: TRBJ2-1
size: many
D: -
CDR3: CASSWKVDMNEQFF
DNA: TGTGCCAGCAGTTGGAAAGTGGATATGAATGAGCAGTTCTTC

V: TRBV28
J: TRBJ2-7
size: -
D: -
CDR3: CASSDSHSYEQYF
DNA: TGTGCCAGCAGTGACAGTCACTCCTACGAGCAGTACTTC

V: TRBV28
J: TRBJ2-7
size: many
D: TRBD1
CDR3: CASSLPRGLDEQYF
DNA: TGTGCCAGCAGTCTCCCCAGGGGGCTGGACGAGCAGTACTTC

V: TRBV19
J: TRBJ2-7
size: many
D: TRBD1
CDR3: CASSRDRGHYEQYF
DNA: TGTGCCAGTAGCCGGGACAGGGGGCACTACGAGCAGTACTTC

V: TRBV25-1
J: TRBJ2-5
size: many
D: -
CDR3: CASSEYSLQETQYF
DNA: TGTGCCAGCAGTGAATATTCCCTCCAAGAGACCCAGTACTTC

V: TRBV5-5
J: TRBJ1-6
size: -
D: TRBD1
CDR3: CASSADRVDNSPLHF
DNA: TGTGCCAGCAGCGCCGACAGGGTGGATAATTCACCCCTCCACTTT

V: TRBV12-3/TRBV12-4
J: TRBJ2-7
size: many
D: TRBD1
CDR3: CASSFGDRYEQYF
DNA: TGTGCCAGCAGTTTTGGGGACAGGTACGAGCAGTACTTC

V: TRBV20-1
J: TRBJ2-7
size: many
D: TRBD2
CDR3: CSAGGLAGDEQYF
DNA: TGCAGTGCTGGTGGACTAGCGGGAGACGAGCAGTACTTC

V: TRBV12-3/TRBV12-4
J: TRBJ2-7
size: few
D: -
CDR3: CASSLEGRVDEQYF
DNA: TGTGCCAGCAGTTTGGAGGGGCGGGTAGACGAGCAGTACTTC

V: TRBV10-3
J: TRBJ2-7
size: many
D: -
CDR3: CAISATGTIDEQYF
DNA: TGTGCCATCAGTGCAACCGGGACAATTGACGAGCAGTACTTC

V: TRBV7-8
J: TRBJ2-7
size: many
D: TRBD1
CDR3: CASSPPTGQGAFEQYF
DNA: TGTGCCAGCAGCCCCCCAACCGGACAGGGGGCGTTCGAGCAGTACTTC

V: TRBV2
J: TRBJ2-7
size: many
D: TRBD2
CDR3: CASTPLAGGYEQYF
DNA: TGTGCCAGCACCCCACTAGCGGGAGGATACGAGCAGTACTTC

V: TRBV4-1
J: TRBJ2-7
size: many
D: TRBD2
CDR3: CASSQSLAGSSYEQYF
DNA: TGCGCCAGCAGCCAGTCACTAGCGGGGAGCTCCTACGAGCAGTACTTC

V: TRBV28
J: TRBJ2-7
size: many
D: -
CDR3: CASSFSLGGEQYF
DNA: TGTGCCAGCAGTTTTAGTCTCGGCGGGGAGCAGTACTTC

V: TRBV12-5
J: TRBJ2-4
size: -
D: TRBD1
CDR3: CASGSRTGDLAKNIQYF
DNA: TGTGCTAGTGGTTCTAGGACAGGGGATCTAGCCAAAAACATTCAGTACTTC

V: TRBV7-9
J: TRBJ2-7
size: many
D: -
CDR3: CASSTRAYEQYF
DNA: TGTGCCAGCAGCACACGAGCCTACGAGCAGTACTTC

V: TRBV3-1
J: TRBJ2-5
size: many
D: -
CDR3: CASSQTSKGGETQYF
DNA: TGTGCCAGCAGCCAAACTAGCAAAGGGGGAGAGACCCAGTACTTC

V: TRBV2
J: TRBJ2-2
size: few
D: TRBD2
CDR3: CASSEFLAGGPNTGELFF
DNA: TGTGCCAGCAGTGAATTCCTAGCGGGGGGGCCGAACACCGGGGAGCTGTTTTTT

V: TRBV12-3/TRBV12-4
J: TRBJ1-5
size: many
D: -
CDR3: CASSLSFKGQPQHF
DNA: TGTGCCAGCAGTTTAAGTTTTAAGGGTCAGCCCCAGCATTTT

V: TRBV30
J: TRBJ1-5
size: many
D: -
CDR3: CAWSGRRNQPQHF
DNA: TGTGCCTGGAGTGGCAGACGCAATCAGCCCCAGCATTTT

V: TRBV7-2
J: TRBJ2-7
size: -
D: TRBD1
CDR3: CAISLRDRRYF
DNA: TGTGCCATCAGCTTACGGGACAGAAGATACTTC

V: TRBV28
J: TRBJ1-1
size: many
D: TRBD1
CDR3: CATRSGTANTEAFF
DNA: TGTGCCACCCGATCCGGGACAGCGAACACTGAAGCTTTCTTT

V: TRBV6-5
J: TRBJ1-6
size: -
D: -
CDR3: CASSLQGLGNSPLHF
DNA: TGTGCCAGCAGTTTACAGGGTCTTGGTAATTCACCCCTCCACTTT

V: TRBV4-1
J: TRBJ2-7
size: -
D: -
CDR3: CASSHPPGQGGNEQYF
DNA: TGCGCCAGCAGTCACCCTCCAGGGCAGGGTGGAAACGAGCAGTACTTC

V: TRBV5-6
J: TRBJ2-5
size: few
D: -
CDR3: CASSSRRPGETQYF
DNA: TGTGCCAGCAGCTCGAGACGGCCCGGTGAGACCCAGTACTTC

V: TRBV20-1
J: TRBJ2-2
size: many
D: TRBD1
CDR3: CSVRQGAGELFF
DNA: TGCAGTGTCCGACAGGGGGCCGGGGAGCTGTTTTTT

V: TRBV7-7
J: TRBJ2-7
size: many
D: -
CDR3: CASSENREIYRTTYF
DNA: TGTGCTAGCAGCGAGAACAGGGAAATCTATCGAACGACGTACTTC

V: TRBV6-2/TRBV6-3
J: TRBJ1-1
size: -
D: -
CDR3: CASSDHMGTEAFF
DNA: TGTGCCAGCAGTGACCATATGGGGACTGAAGCTTTCTTT

V: TRBV10-3
J: TRBJ2-2
size: many
D: -
CDR3: CAIRGTGELFF
DNA: TGTGCCATCCGGGGGACCGGGGAGCTGTTTTTT

V: TRBV11-2
J: TRBJ2-7
size: many
D: TRBD1
CDR3: CASSLTTGVYEQYF
DNA: TGTGCCAGCAGCTTAACGACAGGGGTTTACGAGCAGTACTTC

V: TRBV6-5
J: TRBJ1-5
size: many
D: -
CDR3: CACAVLDKNQPQHF
DNA: TGTGCCTGCGCTGTCTTGGACAAAAATCAGCCCCAGCATTTT